The 5 T cell receptor beta chains listed next were all sequenced from one sample in a study of control samples from healthy donors and cancer patients. Produced via immunoSEQ multiplex PCR; TCRdb's table is partial and in-frame only. The sample contains under 150,000 clones, just over 90% of which appear only once. Sample: PBMCs. These receptors all come from a man aged 50-60 years with head and neck cancer.

DNA of the CDR3: TGTGCCAGCAGCCCGGACAGGGTTGACACCATATATTTT. It codes for CASSPDRVDTIYF. This chain joins TRBV28 and TRBJ1-3, with 8 bases identical to TRBD1. Germline trimming cut 6 bases from V and 8 bases from J; bases unmatched to any gene: 6. In germline, CDR1 is MDHEN, CDR2 SYDVKM. This CDR3 spans 13 amino acids.

This chain uses TRBV6-5 with TRBJ1-1, with D maybe TRBD1 (5 bases). The CDR3 is 15 residues long. Germline values: CDR1 MNHEY, CDR2 SVGAGI. Trimming left V 3 bases short and J 0 bases short, with 11 bases between. As DNA, the CDR3 is TGTGCCAGCAGTTATCAGGGCTTCATGAACACTGAAGCTTTCTTT. This gives the protein CASSYQGFMNTEAFF.

V and J are TRBV23-1 and TRBJ1-1; perhaps TRBD1 as D (5 bases). TRBV23-1 is classed as an ORF, of uncertain function. V lost 0 bases and J lost 3, with 8 bases in between. The CDR3 is made up of 14 amino acids. In DNA form, the CDR3 reads TGCGCCAGCAGTCAATCCGGCAGGGACACTGAAGCTTTCTTT. As protein: CASSQSGRDTEAFF.

The V gene is TRBV7-2, the J gene TRBJ2-6; D ambiguous. The CDR3 has 15 residues. The germline V gene has CDR1 SGHTA and CDR2 FQGNSA. The V end lost 2 bases, the J end lost 4 bases, and 9 bases lay between the germline ends. The CDR3 spells CASSLSLGGANVLTF. The CDR3 nucleotides are TGTGCCAGCAGCTTATCCCTGGGAGGGGCCAACGTCCTGACTTTC. Combining the CDR3 with reference TRBV7-2 and TRBJ2-6 gives the whole variable domain GAGVSQSPSNKVTEKGKDVELRCDPISGHTALYWYRQSLGQGLEFLIYFQGNSAPDKSGLPSDRFSAERTGGSVSTLTIQRTQQEDSAVYLCASSLSLGGANVLTFGAGSRLTVL.

Written as DNA, the CDR3 is TGTGCCAGCAAAGAAGGCAATCAGCCCCAGCATTTT. The encoded protein is CASKEGNQPQHF. The chain carries TRBV28 and TRBJ1-5; D is undetermined. Trimming removed 7 bases at V and 2 bases at J, with 6 bases between. The CDR3 has 12 amino acids. Germline assignment: CDR1 MDHEN and CDR2 SYDVKM.